The clone carrying this T cell receptor beta chain has only one observation. The entry originates in a study of T cell responses to AZD1222 COVID-19 vaccine. Repertoires were generated with immunoSEQ multiplex PCR, while TCRdb's copy carries only in-frame clones and drops some. Of 150,000 to 250,000 clones in the sample, approximately 89% are singletons; the top ten hold about 3.5%. Second-dose schedules of about 4 or about 12 weeks were combined. V lost 5 bases to trimming and J lost 4 bases, with 18 bases between them. The CDR3 runs 15 residues. The germline gives CDR1 SGHDT, CDR2 YYEEEE. The source was peripheral blood, collected 28 days after the second AZD1222 dose. This TCR was sampled from an adult who received the AZD1222 COVID-19 vaccine. V is TRBV5-6 and J is TRBJ2-5; D is perhaps TRBD1 (6 bases). Here the CDR3 reads CASSHRDPTGETQYF. The CDR3 nucleotides are TGTGCCAGCAGTCACAGGGACCCGACGGGAGAGACCCAGTACTTC.